This T cell receptor beta chain comes out of a study of blood T cell repertoires in COVID-19. About the research overall: COVID-19 samples, acute and convalescent, were from the United States, Italy and Spain. The cDNA or gDNA used as material had been derived from T cells, B-cell-depleted T cells, or PBMCs.

This clone was seen only once. Original data processing: The authors estimated nucleated cell counts from reference gene primer amplification. TCRdb's copy holds only in-frame clones and misses some; the assay was immunoSEQ multiplex PCR. V, J and clone size reflect that table, while D and trimming were determined from the DNA. The sample shows fewer than 110,000 clones, 85% of them seen only once. Input material: peripheral blood. The clonotype comes from a woman aged 70-85 years with active or convalescent COVID-19.

The CDR3 region is CATSRGLAGVSETQYF. The CDR3 nucleotides are TGTGCCACCAGCAGAGGACTAGCGGGAGTTTCAGAGACCCAGTACTTC. V gene TRBV15 combines with J gene TRBJ2-5; 12 bases align to TRBD2. This CDR3 is built from 16 residues. V gave up 1 base and J gave up 4 bases; unmatched junction bases: 4. Germline CDR1 and CDR2: LNHNV and YYDKDF (reference sequence).